The clone carrying this TCR beta chain has more than one count but fewer than ten. The data were obtained in a study of T cells in Graves' hyperthyroidism and ophthalmopathy. Hyperthyroidism in the patients, aged 18 to 65, was newly diagnosed and under 2 months in duration. Not enrolled were patients with uncontrolled infection, other autoimmune disease, pregnancy or lactation. Germline V lookup: CDR1 SNHLY, CDR2 FYNNEI. V shed 9 bases and J shed 0 bases, with 21 bases lying between them. The CDR3 extends over 17 amino acids. It was RNA transcripts that yielded the amplified TCR beta CDR3 regions. Carried out on the TCR CDR3, a first-round RT-PCR used the HTBI primer set. TCRdb fed the multiplex PCR reads into MiXCR, producing one record per CDR3 protein. The sample has hundreds of thousands of distinct CDR3 sequences; roughly 50% are singletons.

The sequence derives from a young woman with Graves' hyperthyroidism. The rearrangement links TRBV2 to TRBJ1-5; D is perhaps TRBD1 (5 bases). The sequencing sample was made of peripheral blood or thyroid tissue (not recorded which). The CDR3: CASKKKPDSHSNQPQHF. CDR3 DNA sequence: TGTGCCAGTAAGAAGAAACCCGACAGTCATAGCAATCAGCCCCAGCATTTT.